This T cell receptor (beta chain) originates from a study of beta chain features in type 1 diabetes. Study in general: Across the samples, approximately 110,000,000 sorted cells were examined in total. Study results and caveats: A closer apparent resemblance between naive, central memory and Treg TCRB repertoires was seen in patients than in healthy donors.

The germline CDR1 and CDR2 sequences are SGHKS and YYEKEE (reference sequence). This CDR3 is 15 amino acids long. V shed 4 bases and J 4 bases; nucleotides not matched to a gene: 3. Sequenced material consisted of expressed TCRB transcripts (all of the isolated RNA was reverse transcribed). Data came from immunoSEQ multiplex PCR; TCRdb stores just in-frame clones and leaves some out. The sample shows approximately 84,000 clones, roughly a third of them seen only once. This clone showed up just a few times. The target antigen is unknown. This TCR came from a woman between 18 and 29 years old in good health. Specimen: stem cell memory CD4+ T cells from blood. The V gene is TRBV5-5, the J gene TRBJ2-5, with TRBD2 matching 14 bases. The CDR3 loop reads CASSPGLAGAETQYF. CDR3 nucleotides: TGTGCCAGCAGCCCGGGACTAGCGGGAGCAGAGACCCAGTACTTC.